The 18 T cell receptor beta chains below all came from one sample that was sequenced in a study of CD8 T cells in Susac syndrome. Reverse transcription of about 0.45 to 1 ug RNA was performed with random hexamers. TCRdb reanalysed the immunoSEQ multiplex PCR reads using MiXCR and keeps one entry per CDR3 protein. Of 100,000 to 150,000 distinct CDR3 sequences listed, around 94% are singletons. Sequenced: CD8+ T cells from PBMCs. Receptor source: a human donor with Susac syndrome.

The chain links TRBV7-9 to TRBJ2-5; 11 positions agree with TRBD2. From germline, CDR1 is SEHNR and CDR2 FQNEAQ (reference sequence). V was clipped by 2 bases and J by 0 bases; unmatched bases: 8. The CDR3 loop spans 18 amino acids. The CDR3 DNA sequence: TGTGCCAGCAGCTTATCACTAGCGGGGGCCTTGTACCAAGAGACCCAGTACTTC. This translates into CASSLSLAGALYQETQYF. Together with reference TRBV7-9 and TRBJ2-5, the CDR3 gives the full variable domain: DTGVSQNPRHKITKRGQNVTFRCDPISEHNRLYWYRQTLGQGPEFLTYFQNEAQLEKSRLLSDRFSAERPKGSFSTLEIQRTEQGDSAMYLCASSLSLAGALYQETQYFGPGTRLLVL.

The chain uses TRBV18 and TRBJ2-4, with a possible D match to TRBD2 (5 bases). The V and J ends lost 0 bases and 0 bases respectively, with 12 bases between them. Germline values: CDR1 KGHSH, CDR2 LQKENI. The CDR3 has 17 residues. The CDR3 protein is CASSPPGKRIAKNIQYF. The DNA of the CDR3 is TGTGCCAGCTCACCACCCGGCAAGCGGATAGCCAAAAACATTCAGTACTTC.

The chain is built from TRBV7-9 and TRBJ1-2; unclear D gene. Deletions cut 5 bases from V and 5 bases from J, with 12 bases between. CDR1 is SEHNR and CDR2 is FQNEAQ in the germline V gene (reference sequence). The CDR3 has 13 amino acids. DNA of the CDR3: TGTGCCAGCAGCGCCCAGGAACCGTATGGCTACACCTTC. Its translation: CASSAQEPYGYTF.

The sample holds one count of this clonotype. V usage is TRBV12-5 and J usage is TRBJ2-3; perhaps TRBD1 as D (6 bases). The CDR3 consists of 14 residues. V dropped 7 bases and J dropped 4 bases, with 15 bases sitting between them. Germline CDR1 and CDR2: LGHNT and FRNRAP. This CDR3 is CASVPGAHPDTQYF. CDR3 nucleotide sequence: TGTGCTAGTGTCCCAGGGGCACACCCAGATACGCAGTATTTT.

The gene calls are TRBV19 and TRBJ1-2; D unresolved. The germline V gene encodes CDR1 LNHDA and CDR2 SQIVND (reference sequence). V lost 5 bases to trimming and J lost 4 bases, with 11 bases between them. This CDR3 is 13 amino acids long. The CDR3 here is CASSASQLYGYTF. The CDR3 DNA reads TGTGCCAGTAGTGCGTCGCAGCTCTATGGCTACACCTTC.

This sequence joins TRBV7-9 and TRBJ2-1; maybe TRBD1 (5 bases). CDR1 is SEHNR, CDR2 FQNEAQ, per germline (reference sequence). The V end was cut by 3 bases, the J end by 9 bases, with 21 bases between. CDR3 size: 16 residues. The DNA of the CDR3 is TGTGCCAGCAGCTTTAAGGGGTTAGGGTTTGAGGCTGAGCAGTTCTTC. Translation gives CASSFKGLGFEAEQFF. Complete variable domain (other parts from reference TRBV7-9 and TRBJ2-1): DTGVSQNPRHKITKRGQNVTFRCDPISEHNRLYWYRQTLGQGPEFLTYFQNEAQLEKSRLLSDRFSAERPKGSFSTLEIQRTEQGDSAMYLCASSFKGLGFEAEQFFGPGTRLTVL.

This rearrangement joins TRBV9 to TRBJ2-7; possible D gene TRBD1, 6 bases. Germline CDR1 SGDLS, CDR2 YYNGEE. The CDR3 has 15 residues. V lost 4 bases and J 2 bases, leaving 16 bases between the germline ends. CDR3 protein: CASSRSGTPTYEQYF. The CDR3 bases are TGTGCCAGCAGCAGATCCGGGACACCAACCTACGAGCAGTACTTC.

The chain couples TRBV6-4 to TRBJ2-2; 7 bases map to TRBD1. V was clipped by 0 bases and J by 3 bases; unmatched bases: 4. The CDR3 contains 16 residues. Germline CDR1 and CDR2: MRHNA and SNTAGT. This chain's CDR3 is CASSDSEGADTGELFF. The CDR3 region has the DNA TGTGCCAGCAGTGACTCCGAGGGGGCGGACACCGGGGAGCTGTTTTTT.

This chain joins TRBV3-1 and TRBJ2-7; 10 bases line up with TRBD1. The CDR3 consists of 13 residues. Looked up from germline, CDR1 is LGHDT and CDR2 is YNNKEL (reference sequence). Trimming at V came to 5 bases and at J to 6 bases, leaving 4 bases not matched to a gene. CDR3 DNA: TGTGCCAGCAGCTTTGGACAGGGGGGCGAGCAGTACTTC. It specifies CASSFGQGGEQYF.

This chain uses TRBV6-5 with TRBJ2-3, with a possible D match to TRBD2 (5 bases). Germline lookup yields CDR1 MNHEY and CDR2 SVGAGI. The CDR3 sequence is 17 residues long. V lost 2 bases to trimming and J lost 0 bases, with 15 bases between them. The CDR3 nucleotides are TGTGCCAGCAGTTACGCGGGCGGGTCAGGCAGCACAGATACGCAGTATTTT. This encodes CASSYAGGSGSTDTQYF.

V is TRBV30 and J is TRBJ2-7; the D gene is possibly TRBD2 (6 bases). The V end was cut by 5 bases, the J end by 6 bases, with 14 bases between. The CDR3 has 12 residues. CDR1 is GTSNPN, CDR2 SVGIG, per germline (reference sequence). The chain's CDR3 is CAWGGTWAEQYF. The CDR3 nucleotides read TGTGCCTGGGGGGGGACGTGGGCCGAGCAGTACTTC.

This sequence joins TRBV15 and TRBJ1-2; a weak D match, TRBD1 (5 bases). Germline V gives CDR1 LNHNV, CDR2 YYDKDF (reference sequence). V gave up 5 bases and J gave up 2 bases, with 18 bases separating them. The CDR3 totals 16 residues. The CDR3 DNA sequence: TGTGCCACCAGCCAGGTCGGCTCAGGGAGAAACTATGGCTACACCTTC. Translation: CATSQVGSGRNYGYTF. Supplemented by reference TRBV15 and TRBJ1-2, the full variable domain reads DAMVIQNPRYQVTQFGKPVTLSCSQTLNHNVMYWYQQKSSQAPKLLFHYYDKDFNNEADTPDNFQSRRPNTSFCFLDIRSPGLGDTAMYLCATSQVGSGRNYGYTFGSGTRLTVV.

CDR3 sequence (DNA): TGTGCCAGCAGCTCTCCCCGGGACAGGGGAATAATGGTTACCTATGGCTACACCTTC. This translates into CASSSPRDRGIMVTYGYTF. The gene calls are TRBV7-9 and TRBJ1-2, with 10 nucleotides matching TRBD1. Unmatched junction bases numbered 18, after V lost 4 bases and J lost 4 bases. This CDR3 contains 19 residues. Per germline, CDR1 SEHNR and CDR2 FQNEAQ (reference sequence).

The V and J genes are TRBV7-7 and TRBJ2-5; either TRBD1 or TRBD2 may fit D (5 bases each). Germline V gene sequence: CDR1 SSHAT, CDR2 FNYEAQ (reference sequence). The CDR3 totals 13 residues. CDR3 nucleotide sequence: TGTGCTACCCTCAGGGACCCCCAAGAGACCCAGTACTTC. Its protein is CATLRDPQETQYF.

The chain carries TRBV5-6 and TRBJ2-3; D is possibly TRBD1 or TRBD2 (6 bases each). Trimming stripped 1 base from V and 5 bases from J, with 17 bases between. The V gene's germline CDR1 is SGHDT and CDR2 YYEEEE. The CDR3 covers 16 residues. CDR3 region: CASSLWGATGVDTQYF. The CDR3 coding sequence is TGTGCCAGCAGCTTGTGGGGGGCGACTGGCGTAGATACGCAGTATTTT. Supplemented by reference TRBV5-6 and TRBJ2-3, the full variable domain reads DAGVTQSPTHLIKTRGQQVTLRCSPKSGHDTVSWYQQALGQGPQFIFQYYEEEERQRGNFPDRFSGHQFPNYSSELNVNALLLGDSALYLCASSLWGATGVDTQYFGPGTRLTVL.

The genes are TRBV7-6 and TRBJ1-2; possibly TRBD1 for D (5 bases). This CDR3 comprises 13 residues. V lost 3 bases, J lost 8 bases, and 13 bases lay in between. Looked up from germline, CDR1 is SGHVS and CDR2 is FNYEAQ. In DNA, the CDR3 is TGTGCCAGCAGCTTGTGGGGGGAGCGCGGCTACACCTTC. This encodes CASSLWGERGYTF.

V and J are TRBV20-1 and TRBJ2-3; the D is unclear. Germline V gene data show CDR1 as DFQATT and CDR2 as SNEGSKA (reference sequence). Trimming stripped 1 base from V and 3 bases from J, with 14 bases between. The length of the CDR3 is 15 residues. CDR3 sequence (DNA): TGCAGTGCTAGAGTCGAACTGCTAGGGACAGATACGCAGTATTTT. Translation: CSARVELLGTDTQYF.

The gene calls are TRBV9 and TRBJ1-2; D is uncertain. The CDR3 runs 15 residues. Trimming stripped 0 bases from V and 0 bases from J, with 9 bases between. CDR1 and CDR2 (germline): SGDLS, YYNGEE. CDR3 in amino acids: CASSVDDTTNYGYTF. The CDR3 DNA reads as TGTGCCAGCAGCGTAGACGACACAACTAACTATGGCTACACCTTC.